These 8 T cell receptor beta chains share one sample of origin, sequenced in a study of beta chain features in type 1 diabetes. Isolated RNA was reverse transcribed in full, so expressed TCRB transcripts were sequenced. Sequencing used immunoSEQ multiplex PCR; TCRdb keeps in-frame clones, though not all of them. The sample holds about 250,000 clones, 13% to 15% seen once. Sample: naive CD4+ T cells from blood. All receptors derive from a middle-aged woman in good health.

The table lists this clone with a few counts. The chain carries TRBV10-3 and TRBJ2-3; 13 bases are shared with TRBD2. Germline-derived CDR1 and CDR2 are ENHRY and SYGVKD. V was clipped by 6 bases and J by 6 bases; unmatched bases: 15. The CDR3 runs to 18 residues. CDR3 in amino acids: CAIRPHTTLAGGPDTQYF. In DNA, the CDR3 is TGTGCCATCAGACCTCATACAACACTAGCGGGGGGGCCTGATACGCAGTATTTT.

V and J are TRBV5-4 and TRBJ2-3, with 9 bases aligning to TRBD1. The CDR3 spans 15 residues. Germline lookup yields CDR1 SGHNT and CDR2 YYREEE (reference sequence). With V trimmed by 4 bases and J by 2 bases, 5 bases remained unmatched. The CDR3 here is CASSTDRGITDTQYF. The DNA of the CDR3 is TGTGCCAGCAGCACGGACAGGGGAATCACAGATACGCAGTATTTT.

The V call is TRBV5-6, the J call TRBJ2-5; no reliable D call. The CDR3 runs 13 residues. V lost 0 bases to trimming and J lost 6 bases, with 9 bases between them. Per the germline V gene, CDR1 is SGHDT and CDR2 is YYEEEE. The CDR3 loop reads CASSLDKVQTQYF. As DNA, the CDR3 is TGTGCCAGCAGCTTGGACAAAGTTCAGACCCAGTACTTC.

The V gene is TRBV19, the J gene TRBJ2-2; 14 bases line up with TRBD2. The CDR3 is made up of 17 amino acids. Germline loops: CDR1 LNHDA, CDR2 SQIVND (reference sequence). Losses at the gene ends were 6 bases for V and 4 bases for J; bases not matched to a gene: 7. CDR3 sequence (DNA): TGTGCCAGTAGCCCCGGGGGACTAGCGGGGGCCACCGGGGAGCTGTTTTTT. Translating gives CASSPGGLAGATGELFF.

In this sample, this clone turned up a few times. The chain employs TRBV5-1 and TRBJ1-2; tentative D call: TRBD1 (6 bases). V was pared by 6 bases and J by 2 bases, with 11 bases between. The CDR3 has 13 amino acids. Per the germline V gene, CDR1 is SGHRS and CDR2 is YFSETQ. CDR3 loop: CASTGTTNYGYTF. The CDR3 nucleotides are TGCGCCAGCACCGGGACAACGAACTATGGCTACACCTTC. Looking up the rest from reference TRBV5-1 and TRBJ1-2 gives the full variable domain: KAGVTQTPRYLIKTRGQQVTLSCSPISGHRSVSWYQQTPGQGLQFLFEYFSETQRNKGNFPGRFSGRQFSNSRSEMNVSTLELGDSALYLCASTGTTNYGYTFGSGTRLTVV.

The chain joins TRBV5-1 to TRBJ2-7, with TRBD2 identical over 8 bases. This CDR3 has 14 amino acids. Germline V gene lookup returns CDR1 SGHRS and CDR2 YFSETQ. V gave up 5 bases and J gave up 1 base; unmatched junction bases: 5. This CDR3 is CASRLADPSYEQYF. CDR3 in DNA: TGCGCCAGCAGACTAGCGGATCCTTCCTACGAGCAGTACTTC.

This clone was counted only a few times. The chain has TRBV6-6 and TRBJ1-1; 7 bases agree with TRBD1. CDR1 is MNHNY, CDR2 SVGAGI, per germline (reference sequence). The CDR3 totals 15 residues. Trimming at V came to 11 bases and at J to 3 bases, leaving 15 bases not matched to a gene. The CDR3 coding sequence is TGTGCCTGCCGAAAAGGGGGCCGCCCTTACACTGAAGCTTTCTTT. The encoded protein is CACRKGGRPYTEAFF.

This clone has just a few counts. At one boundary the junction diverges from the germline segment, which might be a read error. The chain uses TRBV15 and TRBJ1-5, with TRBD1 identical over 11 bases. Per the germline V gene, CDR1 is LNHNV and CDR2 is YYDKDF (reference sequence). CDR3 length equals 17 residues. Here the CDR3 reads CATSPDRGLGVNQPLHF. For the CDR3, the DNA is TGTGCCACCAGCCCGGACAGGGGGCTTGGGGTAAATCAGCCCCTGCATTTT.